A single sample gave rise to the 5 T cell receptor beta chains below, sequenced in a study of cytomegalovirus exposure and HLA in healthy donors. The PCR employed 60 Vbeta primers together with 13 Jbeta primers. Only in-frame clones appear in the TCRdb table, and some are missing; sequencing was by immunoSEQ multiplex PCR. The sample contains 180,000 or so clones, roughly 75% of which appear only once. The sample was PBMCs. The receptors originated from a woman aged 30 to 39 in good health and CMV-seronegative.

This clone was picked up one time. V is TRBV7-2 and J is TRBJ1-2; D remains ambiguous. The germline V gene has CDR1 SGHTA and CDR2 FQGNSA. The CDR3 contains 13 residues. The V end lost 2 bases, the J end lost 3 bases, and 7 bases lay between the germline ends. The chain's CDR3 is CASSLSQDYGYTF. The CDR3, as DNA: TGTGCCAGCAGCTTATCCCAGGACTATGGCTACACCTTC. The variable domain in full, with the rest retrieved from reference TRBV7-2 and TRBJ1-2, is GAGVSQSPSNKVTEKGKDVELRCDPISGHTALYWYRQSLGQGLEFLIYFQGNSAPDKSGLPSDRFSAERTGGSVSTLTIQRTQQEDSAVYLCASSLSQDYGYTFGSGTRLTVV.

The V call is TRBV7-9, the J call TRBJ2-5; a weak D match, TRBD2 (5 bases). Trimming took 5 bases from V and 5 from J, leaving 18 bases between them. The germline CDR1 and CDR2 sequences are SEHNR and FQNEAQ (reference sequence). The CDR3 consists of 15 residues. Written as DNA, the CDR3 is TGTGCCAGCAGCCTACTAGGCCTGGAGGAGGAGACCCAGTACTTC. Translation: CASSLLGLEEETQYF.

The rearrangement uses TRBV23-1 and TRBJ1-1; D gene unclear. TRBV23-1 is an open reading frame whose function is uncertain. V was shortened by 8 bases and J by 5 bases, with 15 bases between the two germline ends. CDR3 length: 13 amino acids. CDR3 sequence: CASDDAGRTEAFF. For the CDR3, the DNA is TGCGCCAGCGATGACGCAGGCAGGACTGAAGCTTTCTTT.

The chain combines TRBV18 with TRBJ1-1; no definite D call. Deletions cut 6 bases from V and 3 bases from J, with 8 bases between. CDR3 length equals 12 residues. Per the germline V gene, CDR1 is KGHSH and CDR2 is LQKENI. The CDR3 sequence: CASSTSDTEAFF. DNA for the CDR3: TGTGCCAGCTCTACTAGTGACACTGAAGCTTTCTTT.

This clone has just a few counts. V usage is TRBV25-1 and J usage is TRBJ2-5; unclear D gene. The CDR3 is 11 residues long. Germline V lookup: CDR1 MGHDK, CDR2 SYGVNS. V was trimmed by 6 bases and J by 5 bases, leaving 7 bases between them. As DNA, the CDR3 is TGTGCCAGCAGGGTCCGGGAGACCCAGTACTTC. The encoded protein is CASRVRETQYF.